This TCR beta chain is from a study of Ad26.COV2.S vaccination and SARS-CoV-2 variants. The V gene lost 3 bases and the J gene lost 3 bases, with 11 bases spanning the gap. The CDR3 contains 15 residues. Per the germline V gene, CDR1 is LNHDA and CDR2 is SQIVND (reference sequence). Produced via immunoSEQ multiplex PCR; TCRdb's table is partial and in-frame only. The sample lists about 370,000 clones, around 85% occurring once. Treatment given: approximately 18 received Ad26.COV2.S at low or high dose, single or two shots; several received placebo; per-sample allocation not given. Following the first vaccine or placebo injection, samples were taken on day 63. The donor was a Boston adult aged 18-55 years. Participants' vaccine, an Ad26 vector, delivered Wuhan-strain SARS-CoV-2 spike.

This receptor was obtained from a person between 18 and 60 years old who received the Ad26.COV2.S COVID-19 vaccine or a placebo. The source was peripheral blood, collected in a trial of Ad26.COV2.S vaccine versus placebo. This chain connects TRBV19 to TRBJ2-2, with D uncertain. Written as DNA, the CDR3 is TGTGCCAGTAGTATGCCCCCGGCTTACACCGGGGAGCTGTTTTTT. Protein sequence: CASSMPPAYTGELFF.